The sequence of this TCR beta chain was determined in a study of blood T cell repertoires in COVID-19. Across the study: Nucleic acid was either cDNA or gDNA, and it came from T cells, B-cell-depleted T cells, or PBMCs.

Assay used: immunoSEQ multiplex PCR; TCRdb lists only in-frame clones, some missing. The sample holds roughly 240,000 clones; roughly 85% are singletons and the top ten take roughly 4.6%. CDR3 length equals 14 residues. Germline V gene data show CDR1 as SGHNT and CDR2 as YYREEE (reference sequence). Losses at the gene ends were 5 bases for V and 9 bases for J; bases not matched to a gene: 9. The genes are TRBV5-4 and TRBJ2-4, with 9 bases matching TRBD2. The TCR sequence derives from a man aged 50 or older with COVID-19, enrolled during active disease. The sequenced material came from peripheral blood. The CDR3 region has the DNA TGTGCCAGCAGGCCGATGGCGGGGGGGGGCATTCAGTACTTC. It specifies CASRPMAGGGIQYF.